These 14 T cell receptor beta chains share one sample of origin, sequenced in a study of blood T cell repertoires in COVID-19. Only in-frame clones appear in the TCRdb table, and some are missing; sequencing was by immunoSEQ multiplex PCR. The table lists about 84,000 clones, about 70% of them singletons, with approximately 5.8% in the top ten. The sample consisted of peripheral blood. These receptors all stem from a man aged 45-60 years with active or convalescent COVID-19.

The chain recombines TRBV7-9 with TRBJ1-1, with a weak D call TRBD1 (5 bases). The V and J ends lost 1 base and 5 bases respectively, with 20 bases between them. Germline CDR1 SEHNR, CDR2 FQNEAQ (reference sequence). The length of the CDR3 is 17 residues. In DNA, the CDR3 is TGTGCCAGCAGCTTAGACAAGATAGGGACCGGGGGGACTGAAGCTTTCTTT. The encoded protein is CASSLDKIGTGGTEAFF.

CDR3 nucleotides: TGTGCCAGCTCACCCGGGACTAGCAGGGATGAGCAGTTCTTC. The encoded protein is CASSPGTSRDEQFF. This chain uses TRBV2 with TRBJ2-1; 9 positions agree with TRBD2. CDR1 and CDR2 from the germline V gene are SNHLY and FYNNEI. J gave up 8 bases and V 8 bases, and 10 bases lay outside the gene matches. The CDR3 is 14 amino acids.

J is TRBJ2-3 and V is TRBV19; a weak D match, TRBD2 (7 bases). The CDR3 is 15 residues long. Germline values: CDR1 LNHDA, CDR2 SQIVND (reference sequence). V lost 3 bases and J lost 1, with 11 bases in between. CDR3 nucleotide sequence: TGTGCCAGTAGTATGTGGGGGGGGCGCACAGATACGCAGTATTTT. Encoded protein: CASSMWGGRTDTQYF.

The J gene is TRBJ1-2, the V gene TRBV28, with TRBD1 as a possible D gene (5 bases). The V gene's germline CDR1 is MDHEN and CDR2 SYDVKM. V lost 6 bases to trimming and J lost 7 bases, with 15 bases between them. This CDR3 region has 13 residues. The CDR3 protein is CASSYYGGSGYTF. DNA for the CDR3: TGTGCCAGCAGCTACTATGGGGGGTCTGGCTACACCTTC.

There are a few counts of this clone. The chain joins TRBV5-1 to TRBJ2-7, with D perhaps TRBD2 (5 bases). Trimming cost V 0 bases and J 3 bases, with 13 bases left between them. The CDR3 consists of 15 residues. CDR1 and CDR2 (germline): SGHRS, YFSETQ. The CDR3 bases are TGCGCCAGCAGCTTGGAGCCTAGCACCAACTACGAGCAGTACTTC. It encodes CASSLEPSTNYEQYF.

This clone appeared once. This chain joins TRBV5-1 and TRBJ1-5; the D gene is possibly TRBD1 (6 bases). The CDR3 is 14 amino acids. Per germline, CDR1 SGHRS and CDR2 YFSETQ. Trimming cost V 2 bases and J 5 bases, with 11 bases left between them. The CDR3 DNA sequence: TGCGCCAGCAGCTTTACAGGGTCCGATCAGCCCCAGCATTTT. Residues: CASSFTGSDQPQHF.

The chain uses TRBV7-2 and TRBJ2-7, with D tentatively TRBD1 (6 bases). The CDR3 extends over 14 amino acids. V lost 5 bases, J lost 1 base, and 12 bases lay in between. Germline assignment: CDR1 SGHTA and CDR2 FQGNSA. The CDR3 DNA sequence: TGTGCCAGCAGCCAAAACGACAGGTCCTACGAGCAGTACTTC. It codes for CASSQNDRSYEQYF.

V is TRBV29-1 and J is TRBJ1-6; 8 nucleotides match TRBD1. J lost 6 bases, V lost 6 bases, and 4 bases had no gene match. This CDR3 has 13 residues. Germline V gene data show CDR1 as SQVTM and CDR2 as ANQGSEA. The CDR3 DNA reads as TGCAGCGTCGGGACAGGTGGTAATTCACCCCTCCACTTT. Translation: CSVGTGGNSPLHF.

This rearrangement joins TRBV11-2 to TRBJ2-7; 7 bases align to TRBD1. The ends lost 7 bases at V and 2 bases at J; junction bases unmatched: 11. The CDR3 spans 15 residues. The germline V gene has CDR1 SGHAT and CDR2 FQNNGV. CDR3: CASTAFRDRTYEQYF. The CDR3 region has the DNA TGTGCCAGCACCGCATTCCGGGACAGAACCTACGAGCAGTACTTC.

V usage is TRBV19 and J usage is TRBJ1-4; 7 bases are a match to TRBD1. With V trimmed by 7 bases and J by 5 bases, 13 bases remained unmatched. Per germline, CDR1 LNHDA and CDR2 SQIVND (reference sequence). CDR3 length: 16 residues. This CDR3 reads CASTFRRGGINEKLFF. The CDR3 DNA sequence: TGTGCCAGTACCTTCCGCCGAGGGGGCATCAATGAAAAACTGTTTTTT.

The chain combines TRBV2 with TRBJ1-5, with a weak D call TRBD1 (5 bases). Germline CDR1 reads SNHLY; CDR2 reads FYNNEI. This CDR3 region has 14 residues. Trimming shortened V by 6 bases and J by 5 bases, and 14 bases separated the two germline ends. CDR3 coding DNA: TGTGCCAGCAGCCCTATGGGGGGGGATCAGCCCCAGCATTTT. Its translation is CASSPMGGDQPQHF.

The rearrangement uses TRBV5-1 and TRBJ2-3, with D possibly being TRBD1 (6 bases). This CDR3 has 12 residues. Deletions cut 5 bases from V and 4 bases from J, with 8 bases between. Germline values: CDR1 SGHRS, CDR2 YFSETQ. The CDR3 nucleotides read TGCGCCAGCAGACAGGGCCCAGATACGCAGTATTTT. Translation gives CASRQGPDTQYF.

V is TRBV25-1 and J is TRBJ1-6, with TRBD1 as a possible D gene (5 bases). The CDR3 has 13 amino acids. Germline V gene sequence: CDR1 MGHDK, CDR2 SYGVNS. Trimming took off 4 bases at V and 10 bases at J, with 11 bases between the two ends. This chain's CDR3 is CASSASRESPLHF. The CDR3, as DNA: TGTGCCAGCAGTGCCTCCAGGGAATCACCCCTCCACTTT.

This clone was found a few times. The J gene is TRBJ2-3, the V gene TRBV2, with D possibly matching TRBD2 (6 bases). The CDR3 is 12 residues long. The ends were cut back, 8 bases at V and 1 base at J, with 7 bases in the middle. Germline assignment: CDR1 SNHLY and CDR2 FYNNEI. CDR3 region: CASQRGTDTQYF. Written as DNA, the CDR3 is TGTGCCAGCCAGCGGGGCACAGATACGCAGTATTTT.